Presented here are 10 T cell receptor beta chains from one specimen sequenced in a study of OX40 agonist ivuxolimab in advanced cancers. The method was the immunoSEQ multiplex PCR assay. Held by TCRdb, this immuneACCESS table contains in-frame sequences only and omits some clones. Under half of the omission traces to an unresolved V gene where checked; the cause of the rest is unknown. This sample has around 60,000 clones in its table, and approximately 86% of those were observed once. 15% to 20% of the sample lies in the top ten. The specimen comprised CD4+ or CD8+ T cells sorted from blood, sampled in a trial of the OX40 agonist ivuxolimab. The receptors come from an adult with an advanced solid tumor such as melanoma, head and neck, liver or kidney cancer.

The chain recombines TRBV7-9 with TRBJ2-1; D is unclear. CDR1 SEHNR and CDR2 FQNEAQ come from the germline V gene (reference sequence). The CDR3 has 12 residues. V lost 0 bases to trimming and J lost 4 bases, with 1 base between them. The CDR3 DNA follows: TGTGCCAGCAGCTTAGCTTACAATGAGCAGTTCTTC. Translation gives CASSLAYNEQFF.

This clone was observed once. The chain carries TRBV5-1 and TRBJ1-1; D gene uncertain. The CDR3 has 15 residues. V was cut by 0 bases and J by 1 base, with 10 bases left in between. Germline V gene lookup returns CDR1 SGHRS and CDR2 YFSETQ. This CDR3 reads CASSLAAHPNTEAFF. The CDR3 DNA is TGCGCCAGCAGCTTGGCGGCACATCCGAACACTGAAGCTTTCTTT.

This chain connects TRBV25-1 to TRBJ2-1; 8 bases are shared with TRBD2. The CDR3 extends over 14 amino acids. In germline, CDR1 is MGHDK, CDR2 SYGVNS. Trimming at V came to 9 bases and at J to 9 bases, leaving 13 bases not matched to a gene. The CDR3 spells CASCTPGGRCEQFF. The CDR3 nucleotides are TGTGCCAGTTGTACCCCCGGCGGGAGGTGTGAGCAGTTCTTC. Drawing the rest from reference TRBV25-1 and TRBJ2-1, the complete variable domain is EADIYQTPRYLVIGTGKKITLECSQTMGHDKMYWYQQDPGMELHLIHYSYGVNSTEKGDLSSESTVSRIRTEHFPLTLESARPSHTSQYLCASCTPGGRCEQFFGPGTRLTVL.

The CDR3 coding sequence is TGTGCCAGCAGCTTGGAGGCGGGAGCGAGACCTTCCGGGGTTACGCAGTATTTT. Translated: CASSLEAGARPSGVTQYF. The chain couples TRBV5-4 to TRBJ2-3, with TRBD2 matching over 7 bases. V shed 0 bases, J shed 8 bases, and the junction held 18 bases outside the gene matches. The CDR3 has 18 amino acids. The germline gives CDR1 SGHNT, CDR2 YYREEE (reference sequence).

The V call is TRBV19, the J call TRBJ2-5, with TRBD2 as a possible D gene (5 bases). Per the germline V gene, CDR1 is LNHDA and CDR2 is SQIVND (reference sequence). The V and J ends lost 5 bases and 2 bases respectively, with 9 bases between them. The CDR3 is 13 residues long. CDR3 nucleotides: TGTGCCAGTAGTTCGGGGTCTCAAGAGACCCAGTACTTC. Its translation: CASSSGSQETQYF. Filled out from reference TRBV19 and TRBJ2-5, the complete variable domain reads DGGITQSPKYLFRKEGQNVTLSCEQNLNHDAMYWYRQDPGQGLRLIYYSQIVNDFQKGDIAEGYSVSREKKESFPLTVTSAQKNPTAFYLCASSSGSQETQYFGPGTRLLVL.

The V gene is TRBV30, the J gene TRBJ2-1; a weak D match, TRBD2 (6 bases). The CDR3 runs 14 residues. The V gene lost 0 bases and the J gene lost 2 bases, with 8 bases spanning the gap. The germline V gene has CDR1 GTSNPN and CDR2 SVGIG (reference sequence). The CDR3: CAWSVGLTYNEQFF. The CDR3 DNA sequence: TGTGCCTGGAGTGTGGGACTTACCTACAATGAGCAGTTCTTC.

This chain joins TRBV28 and TRBJ1-6; D might be TRBD1 (5 bases). Germline CDR1 and CDR2: MDHEN and SYDVKM. The V gene lost 8 bases and the J gene lost 7 bases, with 9 bases spanning the gap. There are 12 residues in the CDR3. The CDR3 loop is CASRGGNSPLHF. CDR3 DNA sequence: TGTGCCAGCCGGGGGGGGAATTCACCCCTCCACTTT.

The genes are TRBV28 and TRBJ1-5; 8 bases are a match to TRBD1. V lost 5 bases and J lost 10; bases outside the gene matches: 13. The CDR3 extends over 15 amino acids. Germline V gene sequence: CDR1 MDHEN, CDR2 SYDVKM. The CDR3 DNA sequence: TGTGCCAGCAGTCAGGGGGACAGGCTCGGTCATCCCCAGCATTTT. This translates into CASSQGDRLGHPQHF.

This chain uses TRBV25-1 with TRBJ1-4; D remains unclear. The germline V and J ends were trimmed by 3 bases and 0 bases, with 11 bases remaining between them. The CDR3 contains 16 residues. The germline gives CDR1 MGHDK, CDR2 SYGVNS. The CDR3 is CASSDLKGATNEKLFF. DNA for the CDR3: TGTGCCAGCAGTGATTTGAAGGGTGCAACTAATGAAAAACTGTTTTTT.

The J gene is TRBJ2-1, the V gene TRBV11-3; TRBD1 matches at 10 bases. This CDR3 contains 15 residues. The trim removed 5 bases at V and 3 bases at J, leaving 4 bases unmatched. Germline V CDR1 and CDR2: SGHNT, YENEEA. CDR3 in DNA: TGTGCCAGCAGCCCAGGACAGGGGGACTACAATGAGCAGTTCTTC. Its translation: CASSPGQGDYNEQFF.